The 30 T cell receptor beta chains given below trace back to one sample, sequenced in a study of blood T cell repertoires in COVID-19. The protocol was immunoSEQ multiplex PCR, while the TCRdb copy is restricted to in-frame clones and leaves out a portion. The sample has 180,000 or so clones, roughly nine tenths seen once. The sample consisted of peripheral blood. Receptors originate from a man between 18 and 35 years old with acute or convalescent COVID-19.

V is TRBV19 and J is TRBJ1-6; 9 nucleotides line up with TRBD1. CDR3 length equals 16 residues. Germline values: CDR1 LNHDA, CDR2 SQIVND (reference sequence). V shed 9 bases, J shed 6 bases, and the junction held 12 bases outside the gene matches. The CDR3 reads CASTFTGGGGNSPLHF. CDR3 bases: TGTGCCAGCACATTCACAGGGGGCGGTGGTAATTCACCCCTCCACTTT.

This chain connects TRBV12-5 to TRBJ2-7, with 8 bases matching TRBD1. CDR1 is LGHNT and CDR2 is FRNRAP in the germline V gene. The CDR3 contains 18 residues. V was pared by 1 base and J by 0 bases, with 11 bases of the junction left unmatched. The CDR3 DNA follows: TGTGCTAGTGGTTTGGACGGAGGGACCAGGGGGCACTCCTACGAGCAGTACTTC. It yields the protein CASGLDGGTRGHSYEQYF.

This sequence joins TRBV18 and TRBJ2-2; 11 bases are shared with TRBD2. The CDR3 covers 17 residues. V gave up 3 bases and J gave up 7 bases; unmatched junction bases: 10. Germline CDR1 reads KGHSH; CDR2 reads LQKENI. CDR3 region: CASSPILLAGVGGELFF. CDR3 bases: TGTGCCAGCTCACCTATACTACTAGCGGGGGTCGGCGGGGAGCTGTTTTTT.

The chain links TRBV11-2 to TRBJ1-2, with 10 positions matching TRBD1. CDR1 is SGHAT and CDR2 is FQNNGV in the germline V gene. The V segment lost 3 bases and the J segment 8 bases; nucleotides outside the gene matches: 15. The length of the CDR3 is 17 residues. The CDR3 region is CASSLEGTGVVYGGYTF. The CDR3 DNA follows: TGTGCCAGCAGCTTGGAGGGGACAGGGGTAGTTTACGGCGGCTACACCTTC.

V usage is TRBV6-1 and J usage is TRBJ2-5; tentatively, D is TRBD2 (6 bases). V was pared by 1 base and J by 7 bases, with 10 bases between. Per the germline V gene, CDR1 is MNHNS and CDR2 is SASEGT. This CDR3 contains 13 residues. The CDR3 spells CASSEGGEGTQYF. The CDR3 nucleotides read TGTGCCAGCAGTGAAGGGGGGGAAGGGACCCAGTACTTC.

The chain is built from TRBV14 and TRBJ1-2; no definite D call. The V end lost 0 bases, the J end lost 5 bases, and 7 bases lay between the germline ends. Germline V lookup: CDR1 SGHDN, CDR2 FVKESK. This CDR3 is built from 13 residues. CDR3 in amino acids: CASSQDLIYGYTF. The DNA for the CDR3 is TGTGCCAGCAGCCAAGATCTAATATATGGCTACACCTTC.

This chain joins TRBV5-5 and TRBJ1-2, with a weak D call TRBD1 (5 bases). Per the germline V gene, CDR1 is SGHKS and CDR2 is YYEKEE (reference sequence). V was clipped by 7 bases and J by 8 bases, with 21 bases between them. This CDR3 spans 14 amino acids. Here the CDR3 reads CASWGLKKPSGYTF. The DNA of the CDR3 is TGTGCCAGCTGGGGACTAAAAAAACCTTCCGGCTACACCTTC.

J is TRBJ1-1 and V is TRBV7-9; TRBD1 agrees at 12 bases. Trimming took 3 bases from V and 5 from J; bases not matched to a gene: 1. The germline V gene encodes CDR1 SEHNR and CDR2 FQNEAQ (reference sequence). This CDR3 comprises 14 residues. The CDR3, as DNA: TGTGCCAGCAGCTTGGGACAGGGGGCGACTGAAGCTTTCTTT. Translated: CASSLGQGATEAFF.

The gene calls are TRBV5-1 and TRBJ2-7, with a weak D call TRBD2 (6 bases). Trimming cost V 6 bases and J 0 bases, with 13 bases left between them. Germline-derived CDR1 and CDR2 are SGHRS and YFSETQ. CDR3 length: 14 amino acids. As DNA, the CDR3 is TGCGCCAGCATGGATGGGGGGAACTCCTACGAGCAGTACTTC. This gives the protein CASMDGGNSYEQYF.

The J gene is TRBJ2-1, the V gene TRBV6-6, with 8 bases that match TRBD2. J was trimmed by 11 bases and V by 6 bases; bases with no gene match: 6. Germline CDR1 is MNHNY and CDR2 is SVGAGI (reference sequence). The CDR3 loop spans 12 amino acids. CDR3 DNA sequence: TGTGCCAGCAGCCACGGGGGGGAAAAGCAGTTCTTC. It is translated as CASSHGGEKQFF.

The chain joins TRBV24-1 to TRBJ2-5; D might be TRBD2 (5 bases). The CDR3 is made up of 16 amino acids. Trimming shortened V by 4 bases and J by 6 bases, and 20 bases separated the two germline ends. In germline, CDR1 is KGHDR, CDR2 SFDVKD. DNA of the CDR3: TGTGCCACCAGTGAGCCGCCCGGCGGAGGAGGTCAGACCCAGTACTTC. This gives the protein CATSEPPGGGGQTQYF.

The J gene is TRBJ1-2, the V gene TRBV6-6; D perhaps matches TRBD1 (6 bases). Germline V gene data show CDR1 as MNHNY and CDR2 as SVGAGI (reference sequence). V was cut by 5 bases and J by 4 bases, with 11 bases left in between. The CDR3 extends over 13 amino acids. CDR3 sequence reads: CASSQGHPYGYTF. Here the CDR3 DNA reads TGTGCCAGCAGTCAGGGACACCCCTATGGCTACACCTTC.

This clone was seen more than once but under ten times. V usage is TRBV28 and J usage is TRBJ1-5, with a tentative D call TRBD1 (6 bases). CDR3 size: 14 residues. The V and J ends lost 2 bases and 4 bases respectively, with 9 bases between them. Germline loops: CDR1 MDHEN, CDR2 SYDVKM. CDR3: CASSLVTGNQPQHF. CDR3 in DNA: TGTGCCAGCAGTTTAGTTACAGGGAATCAGCCCCAGCATTTT.

The V call is TRBV2, the J call TRBJ2-3, with 10 nucleotides matching TRBD2. V trimming: 5 bases; J trimming: 4 bases; junction bases outside the gene matches: 12. Germline V gives CDR1 SNHLY, CDR2 FYNNEI. The CDR3 spans 17 residues. As DNA, the CDR3 is TGTGCCAGCAGTTCGAGCGGGGGGGCCGATAAATCAGATACGCAGTATTTT. This gives the protein CASSSSGGADKSDTQYF.

The chain recombines TRBV5-5 with TRBJ2-1, with 7 positions matching TRBD2. The length of the CDR3 is 16 residues. The germline V gene has CDR1 SGHKS and CDR2 YYEKEE (reference sequence). With V trimmed by 4 bases and J by 9 bases, 16 bases remained unmatched. CDR3: CASSKGAGFVFGEQFF. CDR3 nucleotides: TGTGCCAGCAGCAAAGGAGCGGGGTTCGTATTTGGTGAGCAGTTCTTC. The variable domain in full, with the rest retrieved from reference TRBV5-5 and TRBJ2-1, is DAGVTQSPTHLIKTRGQQVTLRCSPISGHKSVSWYQQVLGQGPQFIFQYYEKEERGRGNFPDRFSARQFPNYSSELNVNALLLGDSALYLCASSKGAGFVFGEQFFGPGTRLTVL.

This sequence joins TRBV29-1 and TRBJ2-5, with 15 positions matching TRBD2. The CDR3 runs to 16 residues. CDR1 and CDR2 from the germline V gene are SQVTM and ANQGSEA. V shed 3 bases, J shed 5 bases, and the junction held 7 bases outside the gene matches. Here the CDR3 DNA reads TGCAGCGTTGAGCGGACTAGCGGGGGGGCCCGTGAGACCCAGTACTTC. This sequence encodes CSVERTSGGARETQYF.

CDR3: CASSPVLNYGYTF. CDR3 DNA: TGTGCCAGCAGCCCAGTCCTTAACTATGGCTACACCTTC. This rearrangement joins TRBV28 to TRBJ1-2; D gene ambiguous. Germline CDR1 and CDR2: MDHEN and SYDVKM. V was cut by 6 bases and J by 1 base, with 9 bases left in between. This CDR3 spans 13 amino acids.

The CDR3 nucleotides read TGTGCCAGTAGCCTGTTACAGGGGGCTACCGGGGAGCTGTTTTTT. This translates into CASSLLQGATGELFF. The gene calls are TRBV19 and TRBJ2-2, with TRBD1 matching over 9 bases. This CDR3 spans 15 amino acids. Germline CDR1 and CDR2: LNHDA and SQIVND (reference sequence). Losses at the gene ends were 6 bases for V and 5 bases for J; bases not matched to a gene: 7.

V and J are TRBV7-3 and TRBJ2-2, with D possibly matching TRBD1 (5 bases). CDR1 is SGHTA and CDR2 is FQGTGA in the germline V gene. CDR3 length: 17 residues. The germline V and J ends were trimmed by 0 bases and 4 bases, with 15 bases remaining between them. As DNA, the CDR3 is TGTGCCAGCAGCTTAACAACGAGCATAGGGGCCACCGGGGAGCTGTTTTTT. It translates to CASSLTTSIGATGELFF.

V gene TRBV20-1 combines with J gene TRBJ2-1; D ambiguous. This CDR3 comprises 11 residues. Germline V gene sequence: CDR1 DFQATT, CDR2 SNEGSKA (reference sequence). V gave up 6 bases and J gave up 10 bases, with 13 bases separating them. CDR3 nucleotide sequence: TGCAGTGCCCAGACCCCCGGGGAGCAGTTCTTC. Translating it yields CSAQTPGEQFF.

The chain employs TRBV2 and TRBJ1-5; D gene unclear. Trimming removed 7 bases at V and 0 bases at J, with 10 bases between. CDR1 is SNHLY, CDR2 FYNNEI, per germline. There are 14 residues in the CDR3. CDR3 bases: TGTGCCAGCAACGCGGTGTATAGCAATCAGCCCCAGCATTTT. It specifies CASNAVYSNQPQHF.

V and J are TRBV27 and TRBJ1-1, with 10 bases that match TRBD1. Trimming at V came to 5 bases and at J to 4 bases, leaving 25 bases not matched to a gene. This CDR3 region has 21 residues. Germline V gene lookup returns CDR1 MNHEY and CDR2 SMNVEV (reference sequence). The chain's CDR3 is CASSPSPMRRDRGWMGTEAFF. For the CDR3, the DNA is TGTGCCAGCAGTCCTTCCCCCATGCGCCGGGACAGGGGTTGGATGGGCACTGAAGCTTTCTTT.

CDR3 bases: TGTGCCAGTAGAAAAGCCGGGTCCAAAAACTATGGCTACACCTTC. It translates to CASRKAGSKNYGYTF. The chain uses TRBV19 and TRBJ1-2; the D is unclear. CDR3 length equals 15 residues. V was trimmed by 6 bases and J by 2 bases, leaving 16 bases between them. Germline loops: CDR1 LNHDA, CDR2 SQIVND (reference sequence). The variable domain in full, with the rest retrieved from reference TRBV19 and TRBJ1-2, is DGGITQSPKYLFRKEGQNVTLSCEQNLNHDAMYWYRQDPGQGLRLIYYSQIVNDFQKGDIAEGYSVSREKKESFPLTVTSAQKNPTAFYLCASRKAGSKNYGYTFGSGTRLTVV.

This clone was detected only once. J is TRBJ2-7 and V is TRBV7-9; possible D gene TRBD2, 5 bases. The CDR3 runs to 13 residues. V was cut by 3 bases and J by 5 bases, with 11 bases left in between. In germline, CDR1 is SEHNR, CDR2 FQNEAQ (reference sequence). The CDR3 DNA sequence: TGTGCCAGCAGCTTGAGGGAACCGCACGAGCAGTACTTC. Translating gives CASSLREPHEQYF.

In DNA, the CDR3 is TGTGCCAGCAGCTTAACCCCGACAGGCCGGGAGACCCAGTACTTC. It is translated as CASSLTPTGRETQYF. The chain has TRBV7-9 and TRBJ2-5; D might be TRBD1 (6 bases). Germline lookup yields CDR1 SEHNR and CDR2 FQNEAQ (reference sequence). V lost 2 bases and J lost 5, with 15 bases in between. CDR3 length equals 15 residues.

The CDR3 DNA reads as TGTGCCAGCAGCTTGGGACAGAACACCATATATTTT. It is translated as CASSLGQNTIYF. J is TRBJ1-3 and V is TRBV5-6; TRBD1 is a possible D gene (5 bases). Germline loops: CDR1 SGHDT, CDR2 YYEEEE. There are 12 residues in the CDR3. V was pared by 0 bases and J by 7 bases, with 5 bases between.

The chain couples TRBV30 to TRBJ1-2; 9 nucleotides match TRBD1. CDR3 length equals 13 residues. The V gene end was trimmed by 0 bases and the J gene end by 6 bases; junction bases not matched to a gene: 2. Germline CDR1 GTSNPN, CDR2 SVGIG (reference sequence). The CDR3 coding sequence is TGTGCCTGGAGTGTACAGGGGGCAGATGGCTACACCTTC. Its protein product is CAWSVQGADGYTF.

The rearrangement uses TRBV19 and TRBJ1-2; the match to TRBD1 covers 10 bases. The CDR3 spans 15 residues. Germline trimming cut 5 bases from V and 7 bases from J; bases unmatched to any gene: 10. Germline CDR1 is LNHDA and CDR2 is SQIVND (reference sequence). In nucleotides, the CDR3 is TGTGCCAGTAGTCCCCGAGGGACAGGGGATCGTGGCTACACCTTC. It yields the protein CASSPRGTGDRGYTF.

The V and J genes are TRBV4-2 and TRBJ2-1; TRBD1 agrees at 8 bases. The germline V gene has CDR1 LGHNA and CDR2 YNFKEQ. The trim removed 5 bases at V and 0 bases at J, leaving 3 bases unmatched. The CDR3 runs to 15 residues. As DNA, the CDR3 is TGTGCCAGCAGCACTGACAGGGGCTCCTACAATGAGCAGTTCTTC. Encoded protein: CASSTDRGSYNEQFF.

This chain links TRBV4-1 with TRBJ1-5; no reliable D call. V gave up 1 base and J gave up 8 bases, with 12 bases separating them. The CDR3 covers 14 residues. CDR1 and CDR2 from the germline V gene are MGHRA and YSYEKL. The CDR3 sequence: CASSQVNTLEPQHF. The DNA for the CDR3 is TGCGCCAGCAGCCAAGTAAACACCTTGGAGCCCCAGCATTTT.